The present T cell receptor (beta chain) was sequenced within a study of shared clonotypes between healthy human individuals. TCRdb's copy holds only in-frame clones and misses some; the assay was immunoSEQ multiplex PCR. The table includes about 640,000 clones, about 78% detected once. Study-wide points: Since donors were few, the genetic and exposure-history diversity represented was limited. Incomplete sequencing of sorted subsets was indicated by rarefaction despite large depth. As a rule, naive subsets had a larger estimated richness than memory subsets.

Trimming took off 4 bases at V and 2 bases at J, with 9 bases between the two ends. This CDR3 has 14 residues. Germline-derived CDR1 and CDR2 are SGDLS and YYNGEE. To note about this clone: What it binds is not known.

This sequence originates from a woman under 40 in good health. The specimen was memory CD4+ T cells sorted from blood. Subset: CD45RA-negative fraction. This sequence joins TRBV9 and TRBJ2-2, with unresolved D. The DNA of the CDR3 is TGTGCCAGCAGCCCCCGACATAACACCGGGGAGCTGTTTTTT. Protein sequence: CASSPRHNTGELFF.